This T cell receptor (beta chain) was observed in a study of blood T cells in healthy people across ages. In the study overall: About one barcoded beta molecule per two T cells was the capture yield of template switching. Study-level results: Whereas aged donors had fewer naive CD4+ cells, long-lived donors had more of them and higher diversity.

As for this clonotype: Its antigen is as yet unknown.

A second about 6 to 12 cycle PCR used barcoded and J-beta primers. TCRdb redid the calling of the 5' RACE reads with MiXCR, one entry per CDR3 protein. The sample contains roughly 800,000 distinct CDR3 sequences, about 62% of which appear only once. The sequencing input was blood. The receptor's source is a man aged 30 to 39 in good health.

CDR3 nucleotide sequence: TGCAGCGTTGAAAAGGTGGTAGGGTCCCGACTTTTGAACTATGGCTACACCTTC. It encodes CSVEKVVGSRLLNYGYTF. This chain uses TRBV29-1 with TRBJ1-2; D unclear. Trimming pared 2 bases from V and 2 bases from J, leaving 24 bases between. The CDR3 is 18 amino acids. Per the germline V gene, CDR1 is SQVTM and CDR2 is ANQGSEA.